These 27 T cell receptor beta chains came from one sample sequenced in a study of blood T cell repertoires in COVID-19. Sequencing was performed with immunoSEQ multiplex PCR; in TCRdb, only in-frame clones are kept and a portion is missing. Of approximately 330,000 clones listed, roughly 88% were seen once; the top ten hold 3% to 4%. Sequenced input: peripheral blood. The origin of the receptors is a woman aged 50 to 65 with active or convalescent COVID-19.

The chain has TRBV7-2 and TRBJ1-2, with TRBD1 identical over 8 bases. The CDR3 has 15 residues. With 1 base clipped from V and 8 bases from J, the junction kept 9 bases outside the gene matches. Germline CDR1 SGHTA, CDR2 FQGNSA. CDR3 bases: TGTGCCAGCAGCTTAGGGCTAGTGACAGGGGACGGCTACACCTTC. Translated, it gives CASSLGLVTGDGYTF.

The V call is TRBV7-3, the J call TRBJ1-2; no reliable D call. The germline V and J ends were trimmed by 2 bases and 4 bases, with 8 bases remaining between them. Germline V gives CDR1 SGHTA, CDR2 FQGTGA. The CDR3 contains 13 residues. In nucleotides, the CDR3 is TGTGCCAGCAGCTTAGATCCGGGCTATGGCTACACCTTC. It codes for CASSLDPGYGYTF. Full variable domain (outside the CDR3, taken from reference TRBV7-3 and TRBJ1-2): GAGVSQTPSNKVTEKGKYVELRCDPISGHTALYWYRQSLGQGPEFLIYFQGTGAADDSGLPNDRFFAVRPEGSVSTLKIQRTERGDSAVYLCASSLDPGYGYTFGSGTRLTVV.

The chain carries TRBV7-9 and TRBJ2-7; TRBD2 matches at 8 bases. V lost 5 bases to trimming and J lost 2 bases; unmatched junction nucleotides: 8. CDR1 SEHNR and CDR2 FQNEAQ come from the germline V gene (reference sequence). This CDR3 has 15 residues. The CDR3 spells CASSPQAAGAYEQYF. The CDR3 coding sequence is TGTGCCAGCAGCCCCCAAGCAGCGGGAGCCTACGAGCAGTACTTC. Full variable domain (remainder filled in from reference TRBV7-9 and TRBJ2-7): DTGVSQNPRHKITKRGQNVTFRCDPISEHNRLYWYRQTLGQGPEFLTYFQNEAQLEKSRLLSDRFSAERPKGSFSTLEIQRTEQGDSAMYLCASSPQAAGAYEQYFGPGTRLTVT.

The chain joins TRBV30 to TRBJ2-7; 9 nucleotides line up with TRBD2. Germline V gene lookup returns CDR1 GTSNPN and CDR2 SVGIG (reference sequence). Germline trimming cut 7 bases from V and 2 bases from J; bases unmatched to any gene: 6. The CDR3 sequence is 13 residues long. This chain's CDR3 is CASRGTSTYEQYF. CDR3 coding DNA: TGTGCCTCCAGGGGGACTAGCACCTACGAGCAGTACTTC.

The chain couples TRBV9 to TRBJ1-1; no definite D call. V dropped 2 bases and J dropped 1 base, with 9 bases sitting between them. Germline CDR1 is SGDLS and CDR2 is YYNGEE. CDR3 length: 14 residues. CDR3 loop: CASSVAQENTEAFF. In DNA, the CDR3 is TGTGCCAGCAGCGTCGCGCAGGAGAACACTGAAGCTTTCTTT.

CDR3 coding DNA: TGTGCCAGCAGCTTAGGGGTTAGCGGGACACGGGAGACCCAGTACTTC. The encoded protein is CASSLGVSGTRETQYF. The chain recombines TRBV11-2 with TRBJ2-5; 8 bases are shared with TRBD2. The germline CDR1 and CDR2 sequences are SGHAT and FQNNGV. The V and J ends lost 1 base and 5 bases, in that order; junction bases with no gene match: 9. The CDR3 spans 16 residues. Variable domain in full (rest from reference TRBV11-2 and TRBJ2-5): EAGVAQSPRYKIIEKRQSVAFWCNPISGHATLYWYQQILGQGPKLLIQFQNNGVVDDSQLPKDRFSAERLKGVDSTLKIQPAKLEDSAVYLCASSLGVSGTRETQYFGPGTRLLVL.

The rearrangement links TRBV30 to TRBJ1-4; TRBD1 agrees at 9 bases. V shed 4 bases and J 8 bases; nucleotides not matched to a gene: 2. The CDR3 loop spans 12 amino acids. From germline, CDR1 is GTSNPN and CDR2 SVGIG (reference sequence). CDR3 DNA: TGTGCCTGGACCGGGACAGGGGAAAAACTGTTTTTT. As protein: CAWTGTGEKLFF. Using reference TRBV30 and TRBJ1-4 for the parts outside the CDR3, the full variable domain is SQTIHQWPATLVQPVGSPLSLECTVEGTSNPNLYWYRQAAGRGLQLLFYSVGIGQISSEVPQNLSASRPQDRQFILSSKKLLLSDSGFYLCAWTGTGEKLFFGSGTQLSVL.

V gene TRBV29-1 combines with J gene TRBJ2-7; 16 nucleotides match TRBD2. The J segment lost 6 bases and the V segment lost 6 bases, leaving 8 bases of the junction unmatched. CDR1 SQVTM and CDR2 ANQGSEA come from the germline V gene. The CDR3 consists of 15 residues. This CDR3 reads CSVGGTSGGASEQYF. CDR3 DNA sequence: TGCAGCGTCGGCGGGACTAGCGGGGGGGCCTCCGAGCAGTACTTC.

The rearrangement uses TRBV5-8 and TRBJ2-1; TRBD2 matches 13 bases. V shed 3 bases, J shed 8 bases, and the junction held 8 bases outside the gene matches. The CDR3 totals 16 residues. Germline lookup yields CDR1 SGHTS and CDR2 YDEGEE. In DNA, the CDR3 is TGTGCCAGCAGCTCCCCAACTAGCGGGGGGGTATATGAGCAGTTCTTC. Translation gives CASSSPTSGGVYEQFF.

The chain couples TRBV5-1 to TRBJ2-1; D perhaps matches TRBD2 (5 bases). The V and J ends lost 7 bases and 0 bases respectively, with 17 bases between them. The CDR3 consists of 16 residues. The germline V gene encodes CDR1 SGHRS and CDR2 YFSETQ. The CDR3 sequence: CASDEKDFNSYNEQFF. Here the CDR3 DNA reads TGCGCCAGCGACGAAAAGGACTTTAACTCCTACAATGAGCAGTTCTTC.

This chain connects TRBV19 to TRBJ1-1, with D perhaps matching TRBD1 (5 bases). Trimming removed 1 base at V and 6 bases at J, with 12 bases between. CDR3 size: 14 residues. The germline V gene has CDR1 LNHDA and CDR2 SQIVND (reference sequence). The DNA of the CDR3 is TGTGCCAGTAGTATAGGCCGGGGGGTGTCTGAAGCTTTCTTT. Protein sequence: CASSIGRGVSEAFF.

There are a few counts of this clone. The chain recombines TRBV29-1 with TRBJ2-7; D uncertain. Deletions cut 3 bases from V and 2 bases from J, with 8 bases between. Germline V lookup: CDR1 SQVTM, CDR2 ANQGSEA. The CDR3 has 12 amino acids. The CDR3 is CSVDSGAYEQYF. The DNA of the CDR3 is TGCAGCGTTGATTCGGGTGCCTACGAGCAGTACTTC.

The chain has TRBV7-2 and TRBJ1-5; D unresolved. Between the trimmed V and J ends, which lost 2 bases and 0 bases, there was a span of 11 bases. Germline V gene lookup returns CDR1 SGHTA and CDR2 FQGNSA. The CDR3 is 16 amino acids. The DNA for the CDR3 is TGTGCCAGCAGCTTACTAGGACTGCTTAGCAATCAGCCCCAGCATTTT. Protein product: CASSLLGLLSNQPQHF.

The chain uses TRBV15 and TRBJ1-1; D might be TRBD1 (5 bases). This CDR3 is 14 amino acids long. The germline V gene has CDR1 LNHNV and CDR2 YYDKDF (reference sequence). V gave up 5 bases and J gave up 7 bases, with 17 bases separating them. The CDR3 DNA reads as TGTGCCACCAGCGATCCAGACAGAAGGGATGAAGCTTTCTTT. Amino acid sequence: CATSDPDRRDEAFF.

This clone has only one observation. The CDR3 spells CAWDPGTGGRSEQFF. CDR3 sequence (DNA): TGTGCCTGGGACCCCGGGACAGGGGGTAGAAGTGAGCAGTTCTTC. V is TRBV30 and J is TRBJ2-1; 11 nucleotides match TRBD1. The germline V gene encodes CDR1 GTSNPN and CDR2 SVGIG (reference sequence). This CDR3 has 15 residues. With 5 bases clipped from V and 9 bases from J, the junction kept 12 bases outside the gene matches.

The V gene is TRBV19, the J gene TRBJ2-7; 7 bases agree with TRBD1. Germline assignment: CDR1 LNHDA and CDR2 SQIVND (reference sequence). This CDR3 contains 13 residues. The ends lost 3 bases at V and 5 bases at J; junction bases unmatched: 4. The CDR3 bases are TGTGCCAGTAGTATGACAGGGATAAACGAGCAGTACTTC. As protein: CASSMTGINEQYF.

V and J are TRBV19 and TRBJ2-7; 7 nucleotides align to TRBD1. CDR3 length: 15 amino acids. The V segment lost 6 bases and the J segment 3 bases; nucleotides outside the gene matches: 11. Germline V gene data show CDR1 as LNHDA and CDR2 as SQIVND (reference sequence). The CDR3 is CASSDLRGLGYEQYF. CDR3 bases: TGTGCCAGTAGCGATCTCAGGGGGTTAGGCTACGAGCAGTACTTC.

The rearrangement uses TRBV7-9 and TRBJ2-5; D is undetermined. Germline loops: CDR1 SEHNR, CDR2 FQNEAQ (reference sequence). The CDR3 is 15 amino acids. With 1 base removed from V and 2 bases from J, the gap between germline ends came to 11 bases. The CDR3 protein is CASSLGETPQETQYF. CDR3 bases: TGTGCCAGCAGCTTAGGAGAGACTCCACAAGAGACCCAGTACTTC.

The V call is TRBV6-1, the J call TRBJ2-3; D gene unclear. The CDR3 is 15 amino acids. Germline CDR1 MNHNS, CDR2 SASEGT. Trimming took 2 bases from V and 2 from J, leaving 11 bases between them. CDR3 sequence reads: CASSELWRNTDTQYF. As DNA, the CDR3 is TGTGCCAGCAGTGAATTATGGCGGAACACAGATACGCAGTATTTT.

This rearrangement joins TRBV28 to TRBJ2-7; D is uncertain. V dropped 6 bases and J dropped 0 bases, with 6 bases sitting between them. The CDR3 runs to 12 residues. The germline gives CDR1 MDHEN, CDR2 SYDVKM. CDR3 amino acids: CASSQNSYEQYF. The CDR3 DNA sequence: TGTGCCAGCAGCCAAAACTCCTACGAGCAGTACTTC.

This sequence joins TRBV7-8 and TRBJ2-1; TRBD2 matches at 8 bases. Per germline, CDR1 SGHVS and CDR2 FQNEAQ. There are 17 residues in the CDR3. After removal of 1 base from V and 7 bases from J, the junction contained 12 bases not matched to a gene. The CDR3: CASSLGLLADLGNEQFF. CDR3 bases: TGTGCCAGCAGCTTAGGATTACTAGCGGACCTTGGGAATGAGCAGTTCTTC.

This sequence joins TRBV7-9 and TRBJ2-2; D is undetermined. V was cut by 0 bases and J by 6 bases, with 8 bases left in between. Germline CDR1 is SEHNR and CDR2 is FQNEAQ (reference sequence). The CDR3 consists of 14 residues. CDR3 nucleotide sequence: TGTGCCAGCAGCTTAGCGGAGTGGCCCGGGGAGCTGTTTTTT. Amino acids: CASSLAEWPGELFF.

The rearrangement links TRBV7-9 to TRBJ1-1; 7 nucleotides match TRBD1. Germline V lookup: CDR1 SEHNR, CDR2 FQNEAQ (reference sequence). The V segment lost 1 base and the J segment 0 bases; nucleotides outside the gene matches: 5. The CDR3 runs to 16 residues. The DNA for the CDR3 is TGTGCCAGCAGCTTAGAGGTGGGACAGCTGAACACTGAAGCTTTCTTT. It codes for CASSLEVGQLNTEAFF.

This clone has a single count. V is TRBV3-1 (or the pseudogene TRBV3-2) and J is TRBJ1-1, with 10 bases matching TRBD1. The V and J ends lost 3 bases and 3 bases, in that order; junction bases with no gene match: 4. Germline V gene lookup returns CDR1 LGHDT and CDR2 YNNKEL (reference sequence). This CDR3 contains 15 residues. The CDR3 spells CASSQPGTGDTEAFF. In nucleotides, the CDR3 is TGTGCCAGCAGCCAGCCCGGGACAGGGGACACTGAAGCTTTCTTT.

CDR3 bases: TGTGCCAGCAGCCCGGAGCCAGCGGGGTCCCGCAATGAGCAGTTCTTC. Protein sequence: CASSPEPAGSRNEQFF. The V and J genes are TRBV4-2 and TRBJ2-1; 7 nucleotides line up with TRBD2. Trimming at V came to 4 bases and at J to 6 bases, leaving 12 bases not matched to a gene. The CDR3 contains 16 residues. Germline CDR1 is LGHNA and CDR2 is YNFKEQ.

The V call is TRBV9, the J call TRBJ1-4, with 8 bases aligning to TRBD1. This CDR3 has 15 residues. With V trimmed by 5 bases and J by 6 bases, 9 bases remained unmatched. The germline V gene has CDR1 SGDLS and CDR2 YYNGEE. The chain's CDR3 is CASSEFGTGYEKLFF. In DNA form, the CDR3 reads TGTGCCAGCAGTGAATTCGGGACAGGCTATGAAAAACTGTTTTTT.

V and J are TRBV10-3 and TRBJ1-3, with a weak D call TRBD1 (5 bases). Trimming left V 6 bases short and J 2 bases short, with 8 bases between. Per germline, CDR1 ENHRY and CDR2 SYGVKD. The CDR3 loop spans 13 amino acids. CDR3 residues: CAIRGAAGNTIYF. DNA of the CDR3: TGTGCCATCAGAGGGGCCGCTGGAAACACCATATATTTT.